This T cell receptor (beta chain) was captured in a study of long-term antiretroviral therapy in people with HIV. Treatment of all HIV participants took place in the United States. About this clone: Its target is unknown.

J gave up 2 bases and V 6 bases, and 10 bases lay outside the gene matches. The length of the CDR3 is 19 residues. CDR1 is LGHNT and CDR2 is FRNRAP in the germline V gene. The assay used was immunoSEQ (version v3.0), run at survey level. Sequencing of each sample targeted roughly 40,000-50,000 T-cell genomes. Here immunoSEQ multiplex PCR was the method, and the copy in TCRdb shows in-frame clones only, minus some. The repertoire holds under 30,000 clones, with more than 85% as singletons. Study-level points and caveats: Blood was collected between the mid-2000s and the late 2010s, possibly under older ART regimens.

Sequencing used unsorted PBMCs, obtained roughly 5 years before starting antiretroviral therapy. The sequence was collected from a man between 50 and 59 years old with HIV. The chain recombines TRBV12-5 with TRBJ2-6; TRBD2 agrees at 13 bases. In nucleotides, the CDR3 is TGTGCTAGTGGCCCCGATAGGACTAGCGGGAGACCTGGGGCCAACGTCCTGACTTTC. This translates into CASGPDRTSGRPGANVLTF. Variable domain in full (rest from reference TRBV12-5 and TRBJ2-6): DARVTQTPRHKVTEMGQEVTMRCQPILGHNTVFWYRQTMMQGLELLAYFRNRAPLDDSGMPKDRFSAEMPDATLATLKIQPSEPRDSAVYFCASGPDRTSGRPGANVLTFGAGSRLTVL.